The rows below give T cell receptor beta chains drawn from one sample of a study of CD8 T cells in ankylosing spondylitis. Each CDR3 protein gets one entry after TCRdb re-called the 5' RACE reads with MiXCR. The sample records some 840,000 distinct CDR3 sequences, around 11% being singletons. The material sequenced was blood, either unsorted or a sorted T cell fraction (not recorded which). These receptor sequences come from a male donor with ankylosing spondylitis. Both conserved end residues are part of each CDR3. The order of the fields is V gene, clone size, D gene, J gene, CDR3 length, CDR3 DNA, CDR3 protein. D genes are given only for firm matches. Size values are once, few and many counts, or a class for expanded clones, and some rows have none.

V gene: TRBV4-2; clone size: few; D gene: NA; J gene: TRBJ1-1; CDR3 length: 16; CDR3 DNA: TGTGCCAGCAGCCAATCCACCGGGACAATGAACACTGAAGCTTTCTTT; CDR3 protein: CASSQSTGTMNTEAFF
V gene: TRBV5-1; clone size: NA; D gene: NA; J gene: TRBJ2-3; CDR3 length: 14; CDR3 DNA: TGCGCCAGCAGCTTGGGACGTCTGGAAGATACGCAGTATTTT; CDR3 protein: CASSLGRLEDTQYF
V gene: TRBV5-1; clone size: few; D gene: NA; J gene: TRBJ2-5; CDR3 length: 15; CDR3 DNA: TGCGCCAGCAGCTTGGGGACACTTTCGCAAGAGACCCAGTACTTC; CDR3 protein: CASSLGTLSQETQYF
V gene: TRBV7-2; clone size: many; D gene: NA; J gene: TRBJ2-1; CDR3 length: 15; CDR3 DNA: TGTGCCAGCAGCTTAGCGGGAGTGGCCTACAATGAGCAGTTCTTC; CDR3 protein: CASSLAGVAYNEQFF
V gene: TRBV27; clone size: NA; D gene: NA; J gene: TRBJ1-5; CDR3 length: 13; CDR3 DNA: TGTGCCAGCAGTACGCACATCCGTGGGCCCCAGCATTTT; CDR3 protein: CASSTHIRGPQHF
V gene: TRBV7-9; clone size: NA; D gene: NA; J gene: TRBJ1-1; CDR3 length: 15; CDR3 DNA: TGTGCCAGCATTGAATCCACAGGCTGGGGCACTGAAGCTTTCTTT; CDR3 protein: CASIESTGWGTEAFF
V gene: TRBV18; clone size: few; D gene: NA; J gene: TRBJ2-7; CDR3 length: 14; CDR3 DNA: TGTGCCAGCTCACCGCCAGGGGCCCATTACGAGCAGTACTTC; CDR3 protein: CASSPPGAHYEQYF
V gene: TRBV7-2; clone size: few; D gene: TRBD2; J gene: TRBJ2-1; CDR3 length: 16; CDR3 DNA: TGTGCCAGCAGCCTTGTAGCGGGAGGAGGGAGGAATGAGCAGTTCTTC; CDR3 protein: CASSLVAGGGRNEQFF
V gene: TRBV20-1; clone size: few; D gene: NA; J gene: TRBJ2-2; CDR3 length: 16; CDR3 DNA: TGCAGTGCTAGAGACCCGTCGAAGGGGAACACCGGGGAGCTGTTTTTT; CDR3 protein: CSARDPSKGNTGELFF
V gene: TRBV10-3; clone size: many; D gene: TRBD2; J gene: TRBJ2-5; CDR3 length: 14; CDR3 DNA: TGTGCCATCAAATTCGGACTAGCGCAAGAGACCCAGTACTTC; CDR3 protein: CAIKFGLAQETQYF
V gene: TRBV12-3/TRBV12-4; clone size: few; D gene: NA; J gene: TRBJ2-3; CDR3 length: 15; CDR3 DNA: TGTGCCAGCGCTCGTCGGTTCAGTAGCACAGATACGCAGTATTTT; CDR3 protein: CASARRFSSTDTQYF
V gene: TRBV28; clone size: NA; D gene: TRBD1; J gene: TRBJ1-2; CDR3 length: 16; CDR3 DNA: TGTGCCAGCAGAACAACTAGGGACAGGGGGATTAATGGCTACACCTTC; CDR3 protein: CASRTTRDRGINGYTF
V gene: TRBV20-1; clone size: NA; D gene: TRBD2; J gene: TRBJ2-2; CDR3 length: 14; CDR3 DNA: TGCAGTGCTACGACTAGCGGGACCTTCGGGGAGCTGTTTTTT; CDR3 protein: CSATTSGTFGELFF
V gene: TRBV5-5; clone size: NA; D gene: TRBD2; J gene: TRBJ2-5; CDR3 length: 13; CDR3 DNA: TGTGCCATCAGCCTTGGGCGGGGGGAGACCCAGTACTTC; CDR3 protein: CAISLGRGETQYF
V gene: TRBV7-3; clone size: few; D gene: NA; J gene: TRBJ1-1; CDR3 length: 15; CDR3 DNA: TGTGCCAGCAGCTTAACGCCCCTTAGGGCCGTGGAAGCTTTCTTT; CDR3 protein: CASSLTPLRAVEAFF
V gene: TRBV7-9; clone size: few; D gene: NA; J gene: TRBJ2-1; CDR3 length: 12; CDR3 DNA: TGTGCCAGCAGCCCCAGGATGGGTTTAGGGTTCTTC; CDR3 protein: CASSPRMGLGFF
V gene: TRBV6-6; clone size: once; D gene: NA; J gene: TRBJ1-2; CDR3 length: 13; CDR3 DNA: TGTGCCAGCATTAAAGACCGTAACTATGGCTACACCTTC; CDR3 protein: CASIKDRNYGYTF
V gene: TRBV7-9; clone size: NA; D gene: NA; J gene: TRBJ2-5; CDR3 length: 15; CDR3 DNA: TGTGCCAGCAGCTTAGCCCTCACAAGTTCAGAGACCCAGTACTTC; CDR3 protein: CASSLALTSSETQYF
V gene: TRBV11-2; clone size: NA; D gene: NA; J gene: TRBJ1-1; CDR3 length: 14; CDR3 DNA: TGTGCCAGCCAGCGGGGACGGATGAACACTGAAGCTTTCTTT; CDR3 protein: CASQRGRMNTEAFF
V gene: TRBV7-8; clone size: NA; D gene: TRBD2; J gene: TRBJ2-2; CDR3 length: 14; CDR3 DNA: TGTGCCAGCAGCCTGATAGCGGGTGACGGGGAGCTGTTTTTT; CDR3 protein: CASSLIAGDGELFF
V gene: TRBV7-2; clone size: few; D gene: NA; J gene: TRBJ2-2; CDR3 length: 13; CDR3 DNA: TGTGCCAGCAGCACGGGACCTGAGTCCGGAGTGTTTTTT; CDR3 protein: CASSTGPESGVFF
V gene: TRBV7-8; clone size: NA; D gene: TRBD1; J gene: TRBJ1-2; CDR3 length: 13; CDR3 DNA: TGTGCCAGCAGCACCAACAGGGGTGATGGCTACACCTTC; CDR3 protein: CASSTNRGDGYTF
V gene: TRBV20-1; clone size: few; D gene: NA; J gene: TRBJ2-5; CDR3 length: 13; CDR3 DNA: TGCAGTGCCCCGGGACACCTCCAAGAGACCCAGTACTTC; CDR3 protein: CSAPGHLQETQYF
V gene: TRBV20-1; clone size: few; D gene: NA; J gene: TRBJ1-5; CDR3 length: 15; CDR3 DNA: TGCAGTGCTAGAGCCTTCGGGCAGTCCGATCAGCCCCAGCATTTT; CDR3 protein: CSARAFGQSDQPQHF
V gene: TRBV20-1; clone size: NA; D gene: NA; J gene: TRBJ2-7; CDR3 length: 13; CDR3 DNA: TGCAGTGCTAGACAGGGTTTACCCTACGAGCAGTACTTC; CDR3 protein: CSARQGLPYEQYF
V gene: TRBV6-5; clone size: few; D gene: NA; J gene: TRBJ1-5; CDR3 length: 16; CDR3 DNA: TGTGCCAGCAGTCACACACCACGATCCCAAGGTCAGCCCCAGCATTTT; CDR3 protein: CASSHTPRSQGQPQHF
V gene: TRBV6-2/TRBV6-3; clone size: few; D gene: TRBD1; J gene: TRBJ1-2; CDR3 length: 16; CDR3 DNA: TGTGCCAGCAGTTACTACAGACAGGGCCGTCCCTATGGCTACACCTTC; CDR3 protein: CASSYYRQGRPYGYTF
V gene: TRBV7-2; clone size: few; D gene: NA; J gene: TRBJ2-2; CDR3 length: 14; CDR3 DNA: TGTGCCAGCAATTTACAGGGTGGCACCGGGGAGCTGTTTTTT; CDR3 protein: CASNLQGGTGELFF
V gene: TRBV20-1; clone size: few; D gene: NA; J gene: TRBJ2-7; CDR3 length: 17; CDR3 DNA: TGCAGTGCTAGAGTTTTGAAGGTGGTTGGTAGGGCCTACGAGCAGTACTTC; CDR3 protein: CSARVLKVVGRAYEQYF
V gene: TRBV6-5; clone size: few; D gene: NA; J gene: TRBJ2-7; CDR3 length: 13; CDR3 DNA: TGTGCCAGCAGTTACGCAGGGTTATACGAGCAGTACTTC; CDR3 protein: CASSYAGLYEQYF
V gene: TRBV25-1; clone size: NA; D gene: NA; J gene: TRBJ2-3; CDR3 length: 12; CDR3 DNA: TGTGCCAGCAGTCATAACGAGGATACGCAGTATTTT; CDR3 protein: CASSHNEDTQYF
V gene: TRBV20-1; clone size: many; D gene: NA; J gene: TRBJ2-3; CDR3 length: 13; CDR3 DNA: TGCAGTGCTAGAATCGCGCTCACAGATACGCAGTATTTT; CDR3 protein: CSARIALTDTQYF
V gene: TRBV5-1; clone size: many; D gene: TRBD2; J gene: TRBJ2-5; CDR3 length: 14; CDR3 DNA: TGCGCCAGCAGCACGGGACTAGCGCAAGAGACCCAGTACTTC; CDR3 protein: CASSTGLAQETQYF
V gene: TRBV9; clone size: few; D gene: NA; J gene: TRBJ2-7; CDR3 length: 11; CDR3 DNA: TGTGCCAGCGGAAGCACCTACGAGCAGTACTTC; CDR3 protein: CASGSTYEQYF
V gene: TRBV5-1; clone size: few; D gene: NA; J gene: TRBJ1-4; CDR3 length: 14; CDR3 DNA: TGCGCCAGCAGTATCGGCCGGGGGAGCGAAAAACTGTTTTTT; CDR3 protein: CASSIGRGSEKLFF
V gene: TRBV12-3/TRBV12-4; clone size: few; D gene: NA; J gene: TRBJ1-5; CDR3 length: 13; CDR3 DNA: TGTGCCAGCAGTTTAGTGGAAAATCAGCCCCAGCATTTT; CDR3 protein: CASSLVENQPQHF
V gene: TRBV28; clone size: NA; D gene: NA; J gene: TRBJ2-3; CDR3 length: 14; CDR3 DNA: TGTGCCAGCAGTTTAAAAGGGGGCACAGATACGCAGTATTTT; CDR3 protein: CASSLKGGTDTQYF
V gene: TRBV6-5; clone size: many; D gene: NA; J gene: TRBJ2-1; CDR3 length: 12; CDR3 DNA: TGTGCCAGCAGCCCACACACGGGACTGCAGTTCTTC; CDR3 protein: CASSPHTGLQFF
V gene: TRBV20-1; clone size: NA; D gene: TRBD1; J gene: TRBJ1-1; CDR3 length: 14; CDR3 DNA: TGCAGTGCTAGCTCCGGGACAGGCGTAAGGGAAGCTTTCTTT; CDR3 protein: CSASSGTGVREAFF
V gene: TRBV4-2; clone size: few; D gene: NA; J gene: TRBJ2-1; CDR3 length: 17; CDR3 DNA: TGTGCCAGCAGCCAAGCACGAACCGGAGCTTACTACAATGAGCAGTTCTTC; CDR3 protein: CASSQARTGAYYNEQFF
V gene: TRBV20-1; clone size: few; D gene: NA; J gene: TRBJ1-2; CDR3 length: 16; CDR3 DNA: TGCAGTGCTAGTCGGGACTCTACAACTACTAACTATGGCTACACCTTC; CDR3 protein: CSASRDSTTTNYGYTF
V gene: TRBV7-2; clone size: few; D gene: NA; J gene: TRBJ2-3; CDR3 length: 14; CDR3 DNA: TGTGCCAGCAGGCCCAAGGGCAGCACAGATACGCAGTATTTT; CDR3 protein: CASRPKGSTDTQYF
V gene: TRBV28; clone size: NA; D gene: TRBD1; J gene: TRBJ2-7; CDR3 length: 13; CDR3 DNA: TGTGCCACTTGGGGACAGGGGGCGGAGGAGCAGTACTTC; CDR3 protein: CATWGQGAEEQYF
V gene: TRBV29-1; clone size: many; D gene: NA; J gene: TRBJ2-3; CDR3 length: 14; CDR3 DNA: TGCAGCGCCTCGGGGTGGGAGAGCACAGATACGCAGTATTTT; CDR3 protein: CSASGWESTDTQYF
V gene: TRBV10-3; clone size: NA; D gene: TRBD1; J gene: TRBJ2-2; CDR3 length: 15; CDR3 DNA: TGTGCCATCAGTGAGACAGGGGGGAACACCGGGGAGCTGTTTTTT; CDR3 protein: CAISETGGNTGELFF
V gene: TRBV7-9; clone size: NA; D gene: NA; J gene: TRBJ2-5; CDR3 length: 17; CDR3 DNA: TGTGCCAGCAGCTCAAATGTAGGGGACACTTTACAAGAGACCCAGTACTTC; CDR3 protein: CASSSNVGDTLQETQYF
V gene: TRBV10-2; clone size: NA; D gene: NA; J gene: TRBJ1-2; CDR3 length: 14; CDR3 DNA: TGCGCCAGCTCGGATCGTCCCGGGGACTATGGCTACACCTTC; CDR3 protein: CASSDRPGDYGYTF
V gene: TRBV7-2; clone size: few; D gene: NA; J gene: TRBJ1-4; CDR3 length: 15; CDR3 DNA: TGTGCCAGCAGCTCCGGCCGGAGGGCTAATGAAAAACTGTTTTTT; CDR3 protein: CASSSGRRANEKLFF
V gene: TRBV19; clone size: few; D gene: NA; J gene: TRBJ1-2; CDR3 length: 14; CDR3 DNA: TGTGCCAGTAGTATGGACGGCGCTAACTATGGCTACACCTTC; CDR3 protein: CASSMDGANYGYTF
V gene: TRBV6-1; clone size: NA; D gene: TRBD2; J gene: TRBJ2-1; CDR3 length: 15; CDR3 DNA: TGTGCCAGCAGTGCCCGACTAGCGGGAGACAATGAGCAGTTCTTC; CDR3 protein: CASSARLAGDNEQFF
V gene: TRBV18; clone size: few; D gene: TRBD1; J gene: TRBJ2-2; CDR3 length: 14; CDR3 DNA: TGTGCCAGCTCAAAGGGGGCCAACACCGGGGAGCTGTTTTTT; CDR3 protein: CASSKGANTGELFF
V gene: TRBV6-2/TRBV6-3; clone size: NA; D gene: NA; J gene: TRBJ1-1; CDR3 length: 14; CDR3 DNA: TGTGCCAGCAGGCTATTCTCCGGGACGGTTGAAGCTTTCTTT; CDR3 protein: CASRLFSGTVEAFF
V gene: TRBV20-1; clone size: many; D gene: NA; J gene: TRBJ2-1; CDR3 length: 12; CDR3 DNA: TGCAGTGCTAGGGTAGTTTGGAATGAGCAGTTCTTC; CDR3 protein: CSARVVWNEQFF
V gene: TRBV6-1; clone size: NA; D gene: NA; J gene: TRBJ1-5; CDR3 length: 11; CDR3 DNA: TGTGCCAGCGCTCGTTTGCAGCCCCAGCATTTT; CDR3 protein: CASARLQPQHF
V gene: TRBV5-1; clone size: few; D gene: TRBD2; J gene: TRBJ2-7; CDR3 length: 17; CDR3 DNA: TGCGCCAGCAGCTACGGGACTAGCGGGGACTTCTCCTACGAGCAGTACTTC; CDR3 protein: CASSYGTSGDFSYEQYF
V gene: TRBV9; clone size: many; D gene: NA; J gene: TRBJ2-4; CDR3 length: 14; CDR3 DNA: TGTGCCAGCAGCGTAGGTGATCCCAGCGGGCTTCAGTACTTC; CDR3 protein: CASSVGDPSGLQYF
V gene: TRBV20-1; clone size: few; D gene: TRBD1; J gene: TRBJ2-1; CDR3 length: 12; CDR3 DNA: TGCAGTGCTGCCGGACAGGCCGATGAGCAGTTCTTC; CDR3 protein: CSAAGQADEQFF
V gene: TRBV7-9; clone size: many; D gene: NA; J gene: TRBJ1-3; CDR3 length: 15; CDR3 DNA: TGTGCCAGCAGCTTAAATATTGTGTCGGGAAACACCATATATTTT; CDR3 protein: CASSLNIVSGNTIYF
V gene: TRBV24-1; clone size: few; D gene: TRBD2; J gene: TRBJ2-1; CDR3 length: 16; CDR3 DNA: TGTGCCACCAGTGATTTGCGAGCGGGAGAGTACAATGAGCAGTTCTTC; CDR3 protein: CATSDLRAGEYNEQFF
V gene: TRBV6-2/TRBV6-3; clone size: few; D gene: TRBD2; J gene: TRBJ2-5; CDR3 length: 14; CDR3 DNA: TGTGCCACCAGACTAGCGGGGGCAAGAAAGACCCAGTACTTC; CDR3 protein: CATRLAGARKTQYF